These 26 T cell receptor beta chains were all obtained from the same sample, sequenced in a study of CD8+ T cells in alopecia areata. TCR sequencing used cDNA made by reverse transcription of extracted RNA. Only in-frame clones appear in the TCRdb table, and some are missing; sequencing was by immunoSEQ multiplex PCR. The sample lists 120,000 to 150,000 clones, approximately 87% occurring once. This sample comprised CD8+ T cells sorted from blood, obtained at week 0. The receptor set was obtained from a human donor with alopecia areata.

The chain employs TRBV29-1 and TRBJ2-3; 7 bases match TRBD2. The J segment lost 5 bases and the V segment lost 7 bases, leaving 12 bases of the junction unmatched. Looked up from germline, CDR1 is SQVTM and CDR2 is ANQGSEA. CDR3 size: 14 residues. The CDR3 DNA sequence: TGCAGCGGGGCTGGGACTACCGGGGGAGATACGCAGTATTTT. Amino acid sequence: CSGAGTTGGDTQYF.

The chain links TRBV7-9 to TRBJ2-7; 10 bases align to TRBD1. The CDR3 is 14 amino acids. V was clipped by 5 bases and J by 5 bases; unmatched bases: 6. Germline CDR1 reads SEHNR; CDR2 reads FQNEAQ (reference sequence). CDR3 sequence (DNA): TGTGCCAGCAGCCACGACAGGGGGCAAAACGAGCAGTACTTC. Translation: CASSHDRGQNEQYF.

This chain uses TRBV19 with TRBJ1-1; D gene uncertain. The CDR3 length is 12 residues. V was shortened by 5 bases and J by 4 bases, with 8 bases between the two germline ends. Germline assignment: CDR1 LNHDA and CDR2 SQIVND (reference sequence). DNA of the CDR3: TGTGCCAGTAGTCTGGGGTTCACTGAAGCTTTCTTT. Amino acids: CASSLGFTEAFF.

The V call is TRBV6-1, the J call TRBJ2-7; D unresolved. V was shortened by 5 bases and J by 2 bases, with 10 bases between the two germline ends. Germline assignment: CDR1 MNHNS and CDR2 SASEGT. The CDR3 has 13 amino acids. In DNA, the CDR3 is TGTGCCAGCAGTCTCGGATCGACCTACGAGCAGTACTTC. It encodes CASSLGSTYEQYF.

This chain joins TRBV9 and TRBJ2-7; TRBD2 might be the D (6 bases). V dropped 0 bases and J dropped 5 bases, with 15 bases sitting between them. The CDR3 consists of 15 residues. Germline CDR1 reads SGDLS; CDR2 reads YYNGEE. CDR3 coding DNA: TGTGCCAGCAGCGTAGGCGGAGGGGAGTTCGACGAGCAGTACTTC. As protein: CASSVGGGEFDEQYF.

This clone was detected a few times. The rearrangement links TRBV29-1 to TRBJ2-7; the match to TRBD1 covers 8 bases. Trimming removed 8 bases from V and 7 bases from J; junction bases left unmatched: 16. The CDR3 loop spans 14 amino acids. CDR1 is SQVTM and CDR2 is ANQGSEA in the germline V gene. This CDR3 is CSMPSTGDLREQYF. CDR3 bases: TGCAGCATGCCGTCGACAGGGGATTTGAGGGAGCAGTACTTC.

The rearrangement uses TRBV29-1 and TRBJ2-2, with unresolved D. V was trimmed by 3 bases and J by 6 bases, leaving 8 bases between them. Per the germline V gene, CDR1 is SQVTM and CDR2 is ANQGSEA. The CDR3 extends over 12 amino acids. CDR3 protein: CSVEVRSGELFF. CDR3 sequence (DNA): TGCAGCGTTGAGGTCCGTTCCGGGGAGCTGTTTTTT.

The gene calls are TRBV28 and TRBJ2-7; no firm D call. This CDR3 contains 14 residues. Germline CDR1 reads MDHEN; CDR2 reads SYDVKM. With 2 bases removed from V and 0 bases from J, the gap between germline ends came to 8 bases. CDR3 coding DNA: TGTGCCAGCAGTTTACCTTCTCGCTCCTACGAGCAGTACTTC. Translation: CASSLPSRSYEQYF.

The chain joins TRBV7-9 to TRBJ2-1, with D perhaps matching TRBD1 or TRBD2 (5 bases each). V lost 6 bases, J lost 2 bases, and 17 bases lay in between. Looked up from germline, CDR1 is SEHNR and CDR2 is FQNEAQ (reference sequence). CDR3 size: 16 residues. CDR3 nucleotide sequence: TGTGCCAGCAGTCCCGGGACGGCAGCCGCCTACAATGAGCAGTTCTTC. It translates to CASSPGTAAAYNEQFF. Full variable domain (remainder filled in from reference TRBV7-9 and TRBJ2-1): DTGVSQNPRHKITKRGQNVTFRCDPISEHNRLYWYRQTLGQGPEFLTYFQNEAQLEKSRLLSDRFSAERPKGSFSTLEIQRTEQGDSAMYLCASSPGTAAAYNEQFFGPGTRLTVL.

V usage is TRBV5-6 and J usage is TRBJ2-3; possibly TRBD1 for D (6 bases). The CDR3 totals 18 residues. CDR1 is SGHDT and CDR2 is YYEEEE in the germline V gene. Between the trimmed V and J ends, which lost 4 bases and 2 bases, there was a span of 23 bases. In DNA, the CDR3 is TGTGCCAGCAGCGCCGGCCGCGCGTCAGGGGTGAACACAGATACGCAGTATTTT. Protein: CASSAGRASGVNTDTQYF. The entire variable domain, with the rest obtained from reference TRBV5-6 and TRBJ2-3, is as follows: DAGVTQSPTHLIKTRGQQVTLRCSPKSGHDTVSWYQQALGQGPQFIFQYYEEEERQRGNFPDRFSGHQFPNYSSELNVNALLLGDSALYLCASSAGRASGVNTDTQYFGPGTRLTVL.

The gene calls are TRBV29-1 and TRBJ2-1; D not resolved. The CDR3 has 13 residues. Germline V gives CDR1 SQVTM, CDR2 ANQGSEA. Trimming shortened V by 3 bases and J by 0 bases, and 6 bases separated the two germline ends. Written as DNA, the CDR3 is TGCAGCGTTGACTATGGCTCCTACAATGAGCAGTTCTTC. This translates into CSVDYGSYNEQFF.

The chain has TRBV7-2 and TRBJ2-3; D may be TRBD2 (5 bases). The length of the CDR3 is 14 residues. Per germline, CDR1 SGHTA and CDR2 FQGNSA. Trimming left V 8 bases short and J 6 bases short, with 18 bases between. CDR3 nucleotide sequence: TGTGCCAGCTCCTCAGGACTCATGCGGGATACGCAGTATTTT. Protein product: CASSSGLMRDTQYF.

The rearrangement uses TRBV29-1 and TRBJ2-2, with no clear D. This CDR3 is 13 amino acids long. Trimming cost V 3 bases and J 2 bases, with 7 bases left between them. Germline V gene data show CDR1 as SQVTM and CDR2 as ANQGSEA. The CDR3 DNA sequence: TGCAGCGTTGATGGTCAAAACACCGGGGAGCTGTTTTTT. This sequence encodes CSVDGQNTGELFF.

The V call is TRBV10-3, the J call TRBJ2-7; D is ambiguous. Germline V lookup: CDR1 ENHRY, CDR2 SYGVKD. The CDR3 is 13 amino acids. Trimming pared 6 bases from V and 0 bases from J, leaving 9 bases between. For the CDR3, the DNA is TGTGCCATCAGAGGTGAGAGCTCCTACGAGCAGTACTTC. Its translation: CAIRGESSYEQYF.

The rearrangement uses TRBV5-5 and TRBJ1-2, with D uncertain. The CDR3 has 13 amino acids. The ends were cut back, 3 bases at V and 6 bases at J, with 12 bases in the middle. Germline lookup yields CDR1 SGHKS and CDR2 YYEKEE (reference sequence). This CDR3 reads CASSSPSIDGYTF. CDR3 nucleotides: TGTGCCAGCAGCTCCCCATCAATCGATGGCTACACCTTC. Full variable domain (remainder filled in from reference TRBV5-5 and TRBJ1-2): DAGVTQSPTHLIKTRGQQVTLRCSPISGHKSVSWYQQVLGQGPQFIFQYYEKEERGRGNFPDRFSARQFPNYSSELNVNALLLGDSALYLCASSSPSIDGYTFGSGTRLTVV.

The rearrangement joins TRBV27 to TRBJ1-6; no definite D call. The CDR3 extends over 14 amino acids. Germline V gene sequence: CDR1 MNHEY, CDR2 SMNVEV (reference sequence). Trimming stripped 1 base from V and 6 bases from J, with 7 bases between. The CDR3 reads CASSLFGSNSPLHF. CDR3 nucleotides: TGTGCCAGCAGTTTATTCGGTAGTAATTCACCCCTCCACTTT.

This rearrangement joins TRBV6-1 to TRBJ2-1; 8 bases fit TRBD1. Unmatched junction bases numbered 7, after V lost 7 bases and J lost 8 bases. The CDR3 has 13 amino acids. Germline CDR1 reads MNHNS; CDR2 reads SASEGT. This CDR3 reads CASMDRAFDEQFF. CDR3 DNA sequence: TGTGCCAGCATGGACAGGGCGTTCGATGAGCAGTTCTTC.

A note on this clone: Within the sample, other DNA sequences also encode this same CDR3. V and J are TRBV11-2 and TRBJ1-2; D is undetermined. Trimming shortened V by 1 base and J by 3 bases, and 3 bases separated the two germline ends. This CDR3 contains 12 residues. In germline, CDR1 is SGHAT, CDR2 FQNNGV. The CDR3 loop reads CASSLGDYGYTF. Here the CDR3 DNA reads TGTGCCAGCAGCTTAGGAGACTATGGCTACACCTTC.

This clone occurred once. The chain couples TRBV27 to TRBJ1-1; unclear D gene. Trimming pared 3 bases from V and 5 bases from J, leaving 10 bases between. This CDR3 has 13 amino acids. Germline lookup yields CDR1 MNHEY and CDR2 SMNVEV (reference sequence). The CDR3 bases are TGTGCCAGCAGTTTGGGGTTGGGGACTGAAGCTTTCTTT. This encodes CASSLGLGTEAFF.

V and J are TRBV10-3 and TRBJ2-3; D not certain. Germline CDR1 ENHRY, CDR2 SYGVKD. The CDR3 covers 13 residues. V was shortened by 4 bases and J by 1 base, with 6 bases between the two germline ends. CDR3 nucleotides: TGTGCCATCAGTGTTGATCGCACAGATACGCAGTATTTT. It translates to CAISVDRTDTQYF.

This clone has just a few counts. In DNA, the CDR3 is TGTGCCAGCATCGACGTCACATGGAGCCCCGGGGAGCTGTTTTTT. Translation gives CASIDVTWSPGELFF. The gene calls are TRBV11-2 and TRBJ2-2; D gene ambiguous. Trimming stripped 7 bases from V and 6 bases from J, with 18 bases between. CDR1 and CDR2 (germline): SGHAT, FQNNGV. The CDR3 contains 15 residues. The full variable domain, in which reference TRBV11-2 and TRBJ2-2 provide the parts outside the CDR3, is EAGVAQSPRYKIIEKRQSVAFWCNPISGHATLYWYQQILGQGPKLLIQFQNNGVVDDSQLPKDRFSAERLKGVDSTLKIQPAKLEDSAVYLCASIDVTWSPGELFFGEGSRLTVL.

This rearrangement joins TRBV29-1 to TRBJ1-2; no definite D call. CDR1 and CDR2 (germline): SQVTM, ANQGSEA. The CDR3 length is 12 residues. V was clipped by 3 bases and J by 1 base, with 6 bases between them. The CDR3 region is CSVDLRNYGYTF. CDR3 DNA: TGCAGCGTTGATCTGCGTAACTATGGCTACACCTTC.

The chain recombines TRBV19 with TRBJ2-7, with 8 bases fitting TRBD2. Unmatched junction bases numbered 8, after V lost 10 bases and J lost 0 bases. This CDR3 is built from 14 residues. Germline loops: CDR1 LNHDA, CDR2 SQIVND (reference sequence). CDR3 bases: TGTGCCACCCTAAGCGGGAGTCACTCCTACGAGCAGTACTTC. It is translated as CATLSGSHSYEQYF.

With respect to this clone: The sample contains more than one DNA sequence encoding this CDR3. The chain carries TRBV27 and TRBJ2-7; TRBD2 is a possible D gene (6 bases). Germline CDR1 and CDR2: MNHEY and SMNVEV (reference sequence). The V gene lost 3 bases and the J gene lost 0 bases, with 9 bases spanning the gap. This CDR3 spans 14 amino acids. CDR3 in amino acids: CASSFGGSSYEQYF. Written as DNA, the CDR3 is TGTGCCAGCAGTTTCGGGGGAAGCTCCTACGAGCAGTACTTC.

This clone was seen just once. V usage is TRBV11-2 and J usage is TRBJ2-3; D remains unclear. Germline values: CDR1 SGHAT, CDR2 FQNNGV. V lost 5 bases and J lost 3, with 18 bases in between. The CDR3 contains 16 residues. The CDR3 coding sequence is TGTGCCAGCAGCGCCGCCTGGTTTGAAGGGACAGATACGCAGTATTTT. Its translation: CASSAAWFEGTDTQYF.

The chain has TRBV4-1 and TRBJ2-2; no definite D call. The CDR3 has 16 residues. Germline CDR1 is MGHRA and CDR2 is YSYEKL. Between the trimmed V and J ends, which lost 6 bases and 3 bases, there was a span of 17 bases. As DNA, the CDR3 is TGCGCCAGCAGAACGGGCCCGATTTTTGACACCGGGGAGCTGTTTTTT. As protein: CASRTGPIFDTGELFF.